The 21 T cell receptor beta chains presented below share a single source sample, sequenced in a study of blood T cell repertoires in COVID-19. The protocol was immunoSEQ multiplex PCR, while the TCRdb copy is restricted to in-frame clones and leaves out a portion. The sample yields some 74,000 clones, around 89% seen once. Specimen: peripheral blood. The receptors here all came from an elderly woman with acute or convalescent COVID-19.

The chain combines TRBV5-1 with TRBJ1-4; tentative D call: TRBD1 (6 bases). The CDR3 is 15 residues long. V lost 4 bases and J 3 bases, leaving 13 bases between the germline ends. Germline-derived CDR1 and CDR2 are SGHRS and YFSETQ. The CDR3 bases are TGCGCCAGCAGCCCAGAGGGACACCCTAATGAAAAACTGTTTTTT. This codes for CASSPEGHPNEKLFF.

DNA for the CDR3: TGTGCCACCCGGACAGGGCGAAACCAAGAGACCCAGTACTTC. This sequence encodes CATRTGRNQETQYF. The V and J genes are TRBV15 and TRBJ2-5; 8 bases agree with TRBD1. V dropped 8 bases and J dropped 0; count of bases not matched to a gene: 5. Germline-derived CDR1 and CDR2 are LNHNV and YYDKDF (reference sequence). This CDR3 contains 14 residues.

J is TRBJ1-1 and V is TRBV5-1; D gene unclear. This CDR3 comprises 13 residues. Germline assignment: CDR1 SGHRS and CDR2 YFSETQ. Deletions cut 3 bases from V and 2 bases from J, with 8 bases between. In DNA, the CDR3 is TGCGCCAGCAGCTATACAGTAAACACTGAAGCTTTCTTT. Translating gives CASSYTVNTEAFF.

The CDR3 sequence: CASSQDRDRAGGNTIYF. The CDR3 bases are TGTGCCAGCTCACAAGATCGGGACAGGGCTGGTGGAAACACCATATATTTT. The gene calls are TRBV18 and TRBJ1-3, with 9 nucleotides matching TRBD1. The CDR3 covers 17 residues. J lost 3 bases, V lost 4 bases, and 10 bases had no gene match. Germline values: CDR1 KGHSH, CDR2 LQKENI.

The CDR3, as DNA: TGTGCCAGCCGTACTAGCGGGGGTAATGAGCAGTTCTTC. This encodes CASRTSGGNEQFF. V and J are TRBV2 and TRBJ2-1; 11 bases match TRBD2. After removal of 8 bases from V and 7 bases from J, the junction contained 4 bases not matched to a gene. The CDR3 spans 13 residues. Germline V gene sequence: CDR1 SNHLY, CDR2 FYNNEI.

The J gene is TRBJ1-2, the V gene TRBV10-1; perhaps TRBD1 as D (5 bases). There are 13 residues in the CDR3. V was clipped by 8 bases and J by 5 bases, with 15 bases between them. Germline CDR1 and CDR2: WNHNN and SYGVQD (reference sequence). CDR3 region: CASRERQPYGYTF. DNA of the CDR3: TGCGCCAGCCGGGAGAGACAGCCTTATGGCTACACCTTC.

This sequence joins TRBV7-9 and TRBJ1-1; D may be TRBD1 (6 bases). Germline CDR1 SEHNR, CDR2 FQNEAQ (reference sequence). This CDR3 comprises 14 residues. V lost 5 bases, J lost 2 bases, and 12 bases lay in between. In DNA, the CDR3 is TGTGCCAGCAGCACGGGGGGCTTTAACACTGAAGCTTTCTTT. Its translation is CASSTGGFNTEAFF.

Here the CDR3 DNA reads TGTGCCAGTAGTATTTCGGCGGGAGACGCCTACAATGAGCAGTTCTTC. Translation: CASSISAGDAYNEQFF. This rearrangement joins TRBV19 to TRBJ2-1, with 7 positions matching TRBD2. J lost 2 bases, V lost 3 bases, and 7 bases had no gene match. CDR3 length equals 16 residues. Germline lookup yields CDR1 LNHDA and CDR2 SQIVND (reference sequence).

The J gene is TRBJ2-2, the V gene TRBV3-1 (or the pseudogene TRBV3-2); D is perhaps TRBD2 (5 bases). Between the trimmed V and J ends, which lost 0 bases and 2 bases, there was a span of 13 bases. This CDR3 has 17 amino acids. CDR1 and CDR2 (germline): LGHDT, YNNKEL (reference sequence). The CDR3 DNA reads TGTGCCAGCAGCCAAGATCGCCGGACTGTAAACACCGGGGAGCTGTTTTTT. Protein: CASSQDRRTVNTGELFF.

The chain joins TRBV5-1 to TRBJ2-2, with 13 positions matching TRBD2. CDR3 length equals 16 residues. Unmatched junction bases numbered 5, after V lost 5 bases and J lost 4 bases. The germline gives CDR1 SGHRS, CDR2 YFSETQ. Here the CDR3 DNA reads TGCGCCAGCAGTTTAGGACTAGCGGGAGTCACCGGGGAGCTGTTTTTT. This translates into CASSLGLAGVTGELFF.

The chain couples TRBV19 to TRBJ1-2; perhaps TRBD1 as D (5 bases). This CDR3 is built from 15 residues. V dropped 7 bases and J dropped 0 bases, with 15 bases sitting between them. Germline-derived CDR1 and CDR2 are LNHDA and SQIVND (reference sequence). The CDR3 coding sequence is TGTGCCAGTACTCAACGGGGGGTAGCTAACTATGGCTACACCTTC. It specifies CASTQRGVANYGYTF.

The chain links TRBV15 to TRBJ2-1, with 7 bases aligning to TRBD1. The V and J ends lost 2 bases and 6 bases, in that order; junction bases with no gene match: 7. Per the germline V gene, CDR1 is LNHNV and CDR2 is YYDKDF (reference sequence). This CDR3 comprises 15 residues. The CDR3 sequence is CATSRSRQGVNEQFF. The CDR3 coding sequence is TGTGCCACCAGCAGATCACGACAGGGAGTCAATGAGCAGTTCTTC.

The chain is built from TRBV9 and TRBJ1-1; 9 bases are a match to TRBD1. The CDR3 consists of 14 residues. Per the germline V gene, CDR1 is SGDLS and CDR2 is YYNGEE. The V and J ends lost 4 bases and 4 bases, in that order; junction bases with no gene match: 5. The CDR3 nucleotides are TGTGCCAGCAGCACCTTGACAGGGGGCACTGAAGCTTTCTTT. Protein: CASSTLTGGTEAFF.

The chain carries TRBV9 and TRBJ1-5; TRBD1 aligns across 7 bases. With V trimmed by 4 bases and J by 2 bases, 6 bases remained unmatched. Germline V gene data show CDR1 as SGDLS and CDR2 as YYNGEE. This CDR3 has 15 amino acids. As DNA, the CDR3 is TGTGCCAGCAGCCCTCAGGGACAGCGCAATCAGCCCCAGCATTTT. Translating gives CASSPQGQRNQPQHF.

This sequence joins TRBV2 and TRBJ1-2; TRBD1 agrees at 7 bases. From germline, CDR1 is SNHLY and CDR2 FYNNEI. The CDR3 spans 13 residues. The V gene end was trimmed by 5 bases and the J gene end by 6 bases; junction bases not matched to a gene: 6. This chain's CDR3 is CASSTTGNHGYTF. The CDR3 bases are TGTGCCAGCAGTACGACAGGGAACCATGGCTACACCTTC.

The gene calls are TRBV30 and TRBJ1-4; tentative D call: TRBD1 (5 bases). This CDR3 is 14 amino acids long. Trimming left V 1 base short and J 6 bases short, with 12 bases between. CDR1 and CDR2 from the germline V gene are GTSNPN and SVGIG (reference sequence). CDR3 in DNA: TGTGCCTGGAGTGGGGGGGGAAGGGATGAAAAACTGTTTTTT. The encoded protein is CAWSGGGRDEKLFF. The full variable domain, its missing parts supplied by reference TRBV30 and TRBJ1-4, is SQTIHQWPATLVQPVGSPLSLECTVEGTSNPNLYWYRQAAGRGLQLLFYSVGIGQISSEVPQNLSASRPQDRQFILSSKKLLLSDSGFYLCAWSGGGRDEKLFFGSGTQLSVL.

This clone appeared a few times. This chain uses TRBV5-1 with TRBJ1-1; TRBD1 matches at 12 bases. Germline V lookup: CDR1 SGHRS, CDR2 YFSETQ. The CDR3 is 18 residues long. Losses at the gene ends were 1 base for V and 0 bases for J; bases not matched to a gene: 7. The CDR3 DNA follows: TGCGCCAGCAGCTTGACCCCCGGGACAGGGGGCTTGAACACTGAAGCTTTCTTT. This codes for CASSLTPGTGGLNTEAFF.

This clone was picked up a small number of times. The gene calls are TRBV5-1 and TRBJ2-2; TRBD1 aligns across 9 bases. From germline, CDR1 is SGHRS and CDR2 YFSETQ. Trimming removed 4 bases from V and 6 bases from J; junction bases left unmatched: 4. The CDR3 loop spans 14 amino acids. This CDR3 is CASSRDRVAGELFF. The CDR3 nucleotides read TGCGCCAGCAGCCGGGACAGGGTGGCCGGGGAGCTGTTTTTT.

The rearrangement links TRBV6-2 or TRBV6-3 to TRBJ2-2; 7 nucleotides agree with TRBD1. Germline CDR1 MNHEY, CDR2 SVGEGT. CDR3 length: 19 residues. V lost 6 bases and J lost 0; bases outside the gene matches: 16. CDR3 sequence reads: CASSLRIPGQRTNTGELFF. The CDR3 region has the DNA TGTGCCAGCAGCTTGAGAATCCCGGGACAGAGGACGAACACCGGGGAGCTGTTTTTT.

The chain carries TRBV5-8 and TRBJ1-5; D unresolved. This CDR3 spans 14 amino acids. V lost 3 bases to trimming and J lost 1 base, with 8 bases between them. Germline CDR1 is SGHTS and CDR2 is YDEGEE. CDR3 nucleotide sequence: TGTGCCAGCAGCTCCCACTTCAGCAATCAGCCCCAGCATTTT. Translation gives CASSSHFSNQPQHF.

The rearrangement joins TRBV3-1 (or the pseudogene TRBV3-2) to TRBJ2-2, with a tentative D call TRBD2 (5 bases). Looked up from germline, CDR1 is LGHDT and CDR2 is YNNKEL (reference sequence). The germline V and J ends were trimmed by 0 bases and 5 bases, with 16 bases remaining between them. CDR3 length: 17 amino acids. The CDR3 protein is CASSQDHAGLKTGELFF. The CDR3, as DNA: TGTGCCAGCAGCCAAGATCACGCAGGACTCAAAACCGGGGAGCTGTTTTTT.